A single sample is the source of the 15 T cell receptor beta chains below, sequenced in a study of cytomegalovirus exposure and HLA in healthy donors. The study ran its PCR with 60 Vbeta and 13 Jbeta primers. The assay was immunoSEQ multiplex PCR, and TCRdb's table has in-frame clones only and misses some. The sample shows roughly 110,000 clones, 60% to 85% of them seen only once. Source material: PBMCs. The receptors derive from a female donor in good health and CMV-seronegative.

V gene TRBV19 combines with J gene TRBJ2-5, with D perhaps TRBD1 (6 bases). V was shortened by 1 base and J by 5 bases, with 17 bases between the two germline ends. CDR3 length: 16 amino acids. Germline loops: CDR1 LNHDA, CDR2 SQIVND (reference sequence). Here the CDR3 reads CASSIGSGQLMETQYF. The CDR3 DNA follows: TGTGCCAGTAGTATAGGGTCCGGACAGTTGATGGAGACCCAGTACTTC. The full variable domain, completed using reference TRBV19 and TRBJ2-5, is DGGITQSPKYLFRKEGQNVTLSCEQNLNHDAMYWYRQDPGQGLRLIYYSQIVNDFQKGDIAEGYSVSREKKESFPLTVTSAQKNPTAFYLCASSIGSGQLMETQYFGPGTRLLVL.

This clone was detected a few times. The V call is TRBV11-2, the J call TRBJ1-2; D perhaps matches TRBD1 (5 bases). Per germline, CDR1 SGHAT and CDR2 FQNNGV. V lost 2 bases to trimming and J lost 8 bases, with 9 bases between them. This CDR3 has 12 residues. The CDR3 DNA follows: TGTGCCAGCAGCTTACAGGGCTTCGGCTACACCTTC. It codes for CASSLQGFGYTF.

For this clone: Distinct nucleotide sequences in the sample also encode this CDR3. The rearrangement links TRBV4-1 to TRBJ2-5; D ambiguous. The CDR3 runs 12 residues. With 0 bases removed from V and 5 bases from J, the gap between germline ends came to 4 bases. CDR1 and CDR2 from the germline V gene are MGHRA and YSYEKL. The DNA of the CDR3 is TGCGCCAGCAGCCAAGACCGGGAGACCCAGTACTTC. As protein: CASSQDRETQYF.

The chain couples TRBV14 to TRBJ2-5; D may be TRBD1 (6 bases). Per the germline V gene, CDR1 is SGHDN and CDR2 is FVKESK. Trimming stripped 4 bases from V and 5 bases from J, with 17 bases between. The CDR3 totals 15 residues. CDR3 DNA sequence: TGTGCCAGCAGCCTACTACAGGGTGTGAGGGAGACCCAGTACTTC. Protein product: CASSLLQGVRETQYF.

The sample holds one count of this clone. The chain uses TRBV15 and TRBJ1-1, with D perhaps TRBD1 (6 bases). The V end lost 5 bases, the J end lost 1 base, and 14 bases lay between the germline ends. Germline V gives CDR1 LNHNV, CDR2 YYDKDF (reference sequence). This CDR3 has 15 amino acids. Written as DNA, the CDR3 is TGTGCCACCAGCCAGACAGGCGGAAGGAACACTGAAGCTTTCTTT. This codes for CATSQTGGRNTEAFF.

The chain employs TRBV5-4 and TRBJ1-1; the match to TRBD1 covers 8 bases. The CDR3 is 14 residues long. The ends lost 4 bases at V and 2 bases at J; junction bases unmatched: 4. Per the germline V gene, CDR1 is SGHNT and CDR2 is YYREEE (reference sequence). The CDR3 loop reads CASSGGQANTEAFF. The CDR3 nucleotides read TGTGCCAGCAGCGGGGGACAGGCCAACACTGAAGCTTTCTTT.

The V call is TRBV7-2, the J call TRBJ2-3; a possible D gene is TRBD2 (7 bases). In germline, CDR1 is SGHTA, CDR2 FQGNSA. The CDR3 is 16 residues long. Trimming pared 0 bases from V and 4 bases from J, leaving 14 bases between. CDR3 protein: CASSLAGASGSDTQYF. Written as DNA, the CDR3 is TGTGCCAGCAGCTTAGCGGGGGCTAGCGGCTCAGATACGCAGTATTTT. The entire variable domain, with the rest obtained from reference TRBV7-2 and TRBJ2-3, is as follows: GAGVSQSPSNKVTEKGKDVELRCDPISGHTALYWYRQSLGQGLEFLIYFQGNSAPDKSGLPSDRFSAERTGGSVSTLTIQRTQQEDSAVYLCASSLAGASGSDTQYFGPGTRLTVL.

J is TRBJ1-1 and V is TRBV6-1; D may be TRBD1 (5 bases). V shed 2 bases and J shed 4 bases, with 14 bases lying between them. Germline V gene data show CDR1 as MNHNS and CDR2 as SASEGT. The CDR3 spans 15 residues. CDR3 loop: CASSEQGTLRTEAFF. CDR3 in DNA: TGTGCCAGCAGTGAACAGGGTACCCTTCGCACTGAAGCTTTCTTT.

The chain links TRBV2 to TRBJ1-2, with a tentative D call TRBD1 (6 bases). This CDR3 has 16 residues. Germline values: CDR1 SNHLY, CDR2 FYNNEI. The V gene lost 5 bases and the J gene lost 5 bases, with 21 bases spanning the gap. CDR3 DNA sequence: TGTGCCAGCAGTCCAAGGGCTCGACAGGCCGGGTATGGCTACACCTTC. Translated: CASSPRARQAGYGYTF.

CDR3 bases: TGTGCCAGCAGCCAACGGGACAGAGTCTCCTACAATGAGCAGTTCTTC. This codes for CASSQRDRVSYNEQFF. The J gene is TRBJ2-1, the V gene TRBV4-2, with TRBD1 matching 7 bases. V was pared by 2 bases and J by 0 bases, with 4 bases of the junction left unmatched. The germline CDR1 and CDR2 sequences are LGHNA and YNFKEQ. This CDR3 is built from 16 residues.

A remark on this clone: The junction and the germline gene differ at one end; a read error may be behind it. Other DNA sequences from this sample encode an identical CDR3 as well. The chain carries TRBV5-1 and TRBJ2-5; D might be TRBD1 (5 bases). Germline V gene data show CDR1 as SGHRS and CDR2 as YFSETQ. This CDR3 is 14 amino acids long. CDR3: CASRTVLNQETQYF. In nucleotides, the CDR3 is TGCGCCAGCAGGACAGTCCTTAACCAGGAGACCCAGTACTTC.

This sequence joins TRBV19 and TRBJ1-5; no clear D. The CDR3 consists of 15 residues. Germline V gene lookup returns CDR1 LNHDA and CDR2 SQIVND (reference sequence). The ends were cut back, 6 bases at V and 6 bases at J, with 18 bases in the middle. The CDR3 here is CASRMGAGEGQPQHF. The DNA for the CDR3 is TGTGCCAGTAGGATGGGAGCTGGAGAGGGTCAGCCCCAGCATTTT.

The chain couples TRBV7-9 to TRBJ1-1, with D perhaps TRBD1 (5 bases). V lost 1 base, J lost 0 bases, and 6 bases lay in between. Germline V gives CDR1 SEHNR, CDR2 FQNEAQ (reference sequence). This CDR3 comprises 14 residues. The CDR3 protein is CASSLGQLNTEAFF. CDR3 DNA: TGTGCCAGCAGCTTAGGACAGCTGAACACTGAAGCTTTCTTT.

This chain links TRBV2 with TRBJ2-7; 10 nucleotides agree with TRBD2. This CDR3 is built from 13 residues. The trim removed 9 bases at V and 3 bases at J, leaving 5 bases unmatched. Germline V gene sequence: CDR1 SNHLY, CDR2 FYNNEI. CDR3 nucleotide sequence: TGTGCCAGTCTAGCGGGGGCAGACTACGAGCAGTACTTC. Translated, it gives CASLAGADYEQYF.

V gene TRBV27 combines with J gene TRBJ1-1; possibly TRBD1 for D (5 bases). The germline V and J ends were trimmed by 5 bases and 4 bases, with 17 bases remaining between them. The V gene's germline CDR1 is MNHEY and CDR2 SMNVEV (reference sequence). There are 15 residues in the CDR3. CDR3 sequence: CASSNLRESGTEAFF. CDR3 DNA sequence: TGTGCCAGCAGTAACCTCAGGGAATCGGGCACTGAAGCTTTCTTT.